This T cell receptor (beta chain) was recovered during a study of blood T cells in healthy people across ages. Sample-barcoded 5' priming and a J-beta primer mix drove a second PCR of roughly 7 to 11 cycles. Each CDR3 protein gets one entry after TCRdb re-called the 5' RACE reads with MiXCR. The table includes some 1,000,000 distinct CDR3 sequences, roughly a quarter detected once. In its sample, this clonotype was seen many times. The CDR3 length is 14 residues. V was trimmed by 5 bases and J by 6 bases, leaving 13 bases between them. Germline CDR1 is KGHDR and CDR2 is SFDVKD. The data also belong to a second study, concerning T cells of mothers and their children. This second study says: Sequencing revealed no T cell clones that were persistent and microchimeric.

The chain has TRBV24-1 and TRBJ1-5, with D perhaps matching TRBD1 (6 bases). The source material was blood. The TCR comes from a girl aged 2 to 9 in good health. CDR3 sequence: CATSGTADVQPQHF. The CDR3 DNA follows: TGTGCCACCAGTGGGACAGCGGACGTTCAGCCCCAGCATTTT.